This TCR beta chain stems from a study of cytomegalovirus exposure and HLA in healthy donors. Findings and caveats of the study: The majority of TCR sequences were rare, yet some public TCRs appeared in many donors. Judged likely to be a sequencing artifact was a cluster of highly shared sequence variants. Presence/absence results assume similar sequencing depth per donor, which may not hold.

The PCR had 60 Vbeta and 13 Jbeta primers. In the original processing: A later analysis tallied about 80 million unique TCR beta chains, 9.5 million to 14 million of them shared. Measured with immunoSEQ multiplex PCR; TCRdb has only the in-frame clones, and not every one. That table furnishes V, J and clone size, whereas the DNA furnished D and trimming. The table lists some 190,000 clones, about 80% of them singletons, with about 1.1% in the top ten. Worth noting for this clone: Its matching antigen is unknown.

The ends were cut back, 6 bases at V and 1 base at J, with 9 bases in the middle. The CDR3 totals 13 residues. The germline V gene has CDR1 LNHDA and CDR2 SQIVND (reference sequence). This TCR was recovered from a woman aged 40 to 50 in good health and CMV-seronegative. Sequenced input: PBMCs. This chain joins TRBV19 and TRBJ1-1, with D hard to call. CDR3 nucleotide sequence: TGTGCCAGTAGGCCAACACGGAACACTGAAGCTTTCTTT. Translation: CASRPTRNTEAFF.